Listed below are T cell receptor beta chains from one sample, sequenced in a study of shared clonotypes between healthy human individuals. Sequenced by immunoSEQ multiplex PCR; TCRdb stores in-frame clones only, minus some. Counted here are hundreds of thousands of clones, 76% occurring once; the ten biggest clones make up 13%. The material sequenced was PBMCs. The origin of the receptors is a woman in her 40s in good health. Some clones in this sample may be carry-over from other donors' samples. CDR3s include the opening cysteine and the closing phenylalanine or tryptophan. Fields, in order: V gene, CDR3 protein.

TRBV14	CASSATLPIDRDRGASYEQYF
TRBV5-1	CASSLKTGRNTGELFF
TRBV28	CASSLSPRQRNTEAFF
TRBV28	CASNLATLPEQYF
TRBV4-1	CASSQELFVEGFHYGYTF
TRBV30	CAWSGDLNIQYF
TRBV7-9	CASSPRPGLTGELFF
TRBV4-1	CASSHREDREQYF
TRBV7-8	CASSPAGGKLFF
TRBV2	CASSTYLAGVNEQFF
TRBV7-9	CASSSPGLAGLNTGELFF
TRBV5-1	CASSSRTGYEQYF
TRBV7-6	CASSPLAGVANEQFF
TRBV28	CASSPMKISNQPQHF
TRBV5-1	CASSKGQTMNTEAFF